These 2 T cell receptor beta chains originate from one sample sequenced in a study of human T cells and chemical hapten exposure. TCRdb re-called the RACE reads through MiXCR, storing one row per CDR3 protein. The sample lists 90,000 to 110,000 distinct CDR3 sequences, 9.2% seen once, with around 3% in the top ten. Regarding time point: patch test 2, 6 weeks after DPC sensitization. As for treatment: therapeutic diphenylcyclopropenone sensitization with weekly scalp DPC. The sequencing here drew on whole blood, taken in connection with sensitization to the hapten diphenylcyclopropenone (DPC). The receptors come from a woman aged 40 to 50 with alopecia areata. Some clones in this sample may be carry-over from other donors' samples.

This clonotype came up a few times. This chain uses TRBV30 with TRBJ1-5; D is perhaps TRBD1 (6 bases). The CDR3 has 15 amino acids. Germline V CDR1 and CDR2: GTSNPN, SVGIG (reference sequence). Trimming left V 0 bases short and J 2 bases short, with 11 bases between. The CDR3 here is CAWSVQGRGNQPQHF. The CDR3 bases are TGTGCCTGGAGTGTACAGGGCCGGGGCAATCAGCCCCAGCATTTT.

This clonotype was seen ten or more times. The V gene is TRBV11-2, the J gene TRBJ1-5; D gene uncertain. The V gene lost 3 bases and the J gene lost 3 bases, with 6 bases spanning the gap. Germline V CDR1 and CDR2: SGHAT, FQNNGV. The length of the CDR3 is 13 residues. This CDR3 reads CASSFSFNQPQHF. CDR3 nucleotide sequence: TGTGCCAGCAGCTTTTCTTTCAATCAGCCCCAGCATTTT.